This T cell receptor beta chain was observed in a study of shared clonotypes between healthy human individuals (dated by TCRdb to 2020 to 2021). For context, the study as a whole: The cohort comprised a couple of women and a few men aged 18 to 49 years. Blood TCR repertoires of about 5 healthy adults were deeply sequenced to estimate repertoire size and the extent of clonotype sharing between individuals. For each donor, CD4 naive and CD4 memory were each given three plates, CD8 naive was given two plates, and CD8 memory was given one plate. Each donor's leukapheresis produced roughly between roughly 0.85 and 9.5 billion PBMCs. To increase sequencing depth and limit assay-specific biases, TCR repertoire library preparation and sequencing were carried out by different laboratories using diverse techniques. On the study overall, not on this receptor specifically: Sharing across a handful of donors was observed for approximately 5% of naive CD4, 3.5% of naive CD8, roughly 2.4% of memory CD4, and around 0.42% of memory CD8 clonotypes. Based on pairwise subsampling, the degree of clonotype sharing among donors was expected to be affected by sequencing depth. Larger estimated clonotype richness was generally found for naive subsets than for memory subsets. Compared with non-shared clonotypes, clonotypes shared by all four sorted-subset donors had higher generation probabilities. Sampling was limited to blood, and TCR repertoires in tissue likely differ from TCR repertoires in blood. Incomplete sequencing was indicated by rarefaction of sorted-subset datasets, despite the large sequencing depth. Because the study included only a small number of donors, the genetic and exposure-history diversity represented was limited.

Using the deep immunoSEQ assay, TCR CDR3 regions were amplified from genomic DNA by multiplex PCR. For each cell subset, the extracted genomic DNA was distributed evenly across all wells of several immunoSEQ 96-well plates, and each plate served as one replicate. For sorted subsets, about 200 ng genomic DNA, equal to about 30,000 T cell genomes, was loaded into each replicate PCR. Purified libraries were quantified with a Qubit 3.0 fluorometer, sized on a Bioanalyzer 2100, and re-quantified with the KAPA Library Quantification kit. A separate single-read 150-cycle Illumina NextSeq 550 flow cell was used to sequence each immunoSEQ 96-well plate. In the source study's methods: Because the immunoSEQ output included only junctional sequences and no quality scores, the filtering could not be the same as the filtering used for full-length reads. Sequences were annotated with PyIR, a Python wrapper for IgBLAST v1.9, using IMGT germline references to assign V/J genes and CDR3. Reads with weak V/J assignments (E-value above 1e-6), missing CDR3, stop codons, out-of-frame junctions, or ambiguous translated residues were removed. V3J clonotypes were defined by identical inferred V gene, J gene, and CDR3 amino acid sequence. Percentage overlap between repertoires was computed as shared unique clonotypes divided by the size of the smaller repertoire. Repertoire richness was assessed with RTK rarefaction, the Chao1 estimator, and Recon v2.1 estimates of unobserved clonotypes. For all TCRbeta clonotypes obtained by the gDNA method from several donors, generation probabilities were computed with OLGA. TCRdb stores this immuneACCESS table with in-frame sequences only. Part of the clones is absent; in the studies checked, under half of the shortfall reflects unresolved V genes, and no reason is known for the rest. V and J calls and clone size are those listed in that table; D and trimming were worked out from the DNA. The sample table records approximately 500,000 clones; 90% to 97% of these occur just once. The ten largest clones represent about 0.054% of the sample.

With regard to this clone: Its antigen remains unidentified. One base away there is no much larger clone; base qualities are not given.

The donors were healthy, HIV-negative adults with no recently reported acute infections or vaccinations. Every donor was a Caucasian adult residing in Nashville, Tennessee, USA. Magnetic negative selection was used to enrich CD4+ T cells, after which naive cells were positively selected on CD45RA and the negative fraction became the memory subset. After blood collection by leukapheresis, PBMCs were isolated using Ficoll-Histopaque density gradient centrifugation and then cryopreserved in the vapor phase of liquid nitrogen. Purity and quantity of every magnetically sorted T cell population were checked by analytical flow cytometry. Each sorted fraction had its genomic DNA isolated and then quantified by UV absorbance on a Nanodrop 2000c. Sequencing was done on a sample of naive CD4+ T cells sorted from blood. The cell subset or site label here, explained by the study, means: CD45RA+ positively selected. This sequence originates from a woman aged 30 to 39 in good health.

At the DNA level, the sequence is TGTGCCAGCAGCTTAGAAGGGACAGACCTTACCACTGAAGCTTTCTTT. It is translated as CASSLEGTDLTTEAFF. Here the chain combines TRBV7-9 and TRBJ1-1; 7 nucleotides in the junction match TRBD1. According to the germline V gene (reference sequence), CDR1 reads SEHNR and CDR2 reads FQNEAQ. After removal of 1 base from V and 4 bases from J, the junction retains 9 bases not matched to a gene. The CDR3 holds 16 amino acids from the cysteine to the phenylalanine. The CDR3 DNA has 48 bases and is translated from base 1.